Below, one T cell receptor beta chain is given with its context. Its antigen remains unknown. This entry comes from a study of CXCR3-negative and CXCR3-positive naive CD8 T cells. Study-wide points: Hydrophobicity was higher for TRB CDR3s found in CXCR3-positive naive cells than in CXCR3-negative naive cells. Naive subsets showed comparable surface CD5, and TCR interaction strength was also inferred from TRB CDR3 physicochemistry.

The sorter processed each CD8+ T cell subset in triplicate at about 300,000 cells apiece. TRB cDNA libraries were made by UMI-labeled 5' RACE. Each CDR3 protein gets one entry in TCRdb, which reprocessed the 5' RACE reads and gives no DNA. This sample's table has 70,000 to 95,000 distinct CDR3 sequences. The sequenced material came from naive CXCR3- CD8+ T cells from blood. Subset of the sample: CD45RO-CCR7+CD27+CD95- naive CD8+ T cells lacking CXCR3 (TNR3-). This clonotype was sampled from a human donor in good health. Some clones in this sample may be carry-over from other donors' samples.

CDR3: CSASDGGEKLFF. This chain connects TRBV20-1 to TRBJ1-4; with no DNA, the TCRdb D assignment of TRBD1 cannot be verified. The CDR3 is 12 residues long. Germline V gene lookup returns CDR1 DFQATT and CDR2 SNEGSKA (reference sequence).